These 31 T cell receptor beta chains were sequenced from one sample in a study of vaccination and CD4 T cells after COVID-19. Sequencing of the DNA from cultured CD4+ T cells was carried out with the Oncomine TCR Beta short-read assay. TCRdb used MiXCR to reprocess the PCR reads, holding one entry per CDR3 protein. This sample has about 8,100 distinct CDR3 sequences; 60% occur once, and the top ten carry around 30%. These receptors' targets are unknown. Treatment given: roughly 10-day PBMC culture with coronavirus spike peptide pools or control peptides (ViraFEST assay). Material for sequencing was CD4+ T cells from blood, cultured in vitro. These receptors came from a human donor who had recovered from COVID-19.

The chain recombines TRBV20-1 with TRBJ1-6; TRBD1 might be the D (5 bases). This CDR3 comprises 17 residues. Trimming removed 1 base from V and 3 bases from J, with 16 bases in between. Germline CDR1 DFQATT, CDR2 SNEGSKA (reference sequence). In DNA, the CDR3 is TGCAGTGCTAGAGCCATGTCGGAGGGACTCTATAATTCACCCCTCCACTTT. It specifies CSARAMSEGLYNSPLHF.

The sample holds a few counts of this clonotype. The DNA for the CDR3 is TGTGCCAGCAGCTTAGATGCGGGCACAGATACGCAGTATTTT. This translates into CASSLDAGTDTQYF. This chain joins TRBV7-2 and TRBJ2-3; D is undetermined. V dropped 1 base and J dropped 1 base, with 6 bases sitting between them. Germline values: CDR1 SGHTA, CDR2 FQGNSA. The CDR3 spans 14 residues.

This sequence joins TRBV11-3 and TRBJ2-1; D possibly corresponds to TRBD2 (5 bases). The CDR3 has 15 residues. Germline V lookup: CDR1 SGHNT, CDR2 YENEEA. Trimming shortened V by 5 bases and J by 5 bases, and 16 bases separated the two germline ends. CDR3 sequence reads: CASSREADYNNEQFF. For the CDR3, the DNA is TGTGCCAGCAGCCGAGAGGCAGACTATAACAATGAGCAGTTCTTC.

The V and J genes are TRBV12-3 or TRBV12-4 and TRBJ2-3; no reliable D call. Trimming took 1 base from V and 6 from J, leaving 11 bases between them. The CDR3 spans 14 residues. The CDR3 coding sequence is TGTGCCAGCAGTTTAGAGGGTTTGGTCGATACGCAGTATTTT. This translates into CASSLEGLVDTQYF.

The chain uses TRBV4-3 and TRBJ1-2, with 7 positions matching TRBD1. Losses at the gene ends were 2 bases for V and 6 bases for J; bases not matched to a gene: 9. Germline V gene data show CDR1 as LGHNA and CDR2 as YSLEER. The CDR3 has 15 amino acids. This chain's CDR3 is CASSQFVDREDGYTF. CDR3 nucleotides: TGCGCCAGCAGCCAATTCGTTGACAGGGAGGATGGCTACACCTTC.

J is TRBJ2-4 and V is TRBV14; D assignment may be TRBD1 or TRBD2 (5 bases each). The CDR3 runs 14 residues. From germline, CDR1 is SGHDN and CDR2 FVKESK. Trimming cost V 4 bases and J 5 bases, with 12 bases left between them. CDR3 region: CASSLRGHENIQYF. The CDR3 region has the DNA TGTGCCAGCAGCCTCCGGGGCCACGAAAACATTCAGTACTTC.

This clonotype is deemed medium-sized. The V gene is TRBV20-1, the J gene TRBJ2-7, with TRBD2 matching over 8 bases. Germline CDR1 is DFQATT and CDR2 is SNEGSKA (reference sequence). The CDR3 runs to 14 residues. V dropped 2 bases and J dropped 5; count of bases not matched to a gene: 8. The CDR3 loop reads CSARKPGLGNEQYF. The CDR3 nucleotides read TGCAGTGCTAGAAAACCGGGACTAGGTAACGAGCAGTACTTC.

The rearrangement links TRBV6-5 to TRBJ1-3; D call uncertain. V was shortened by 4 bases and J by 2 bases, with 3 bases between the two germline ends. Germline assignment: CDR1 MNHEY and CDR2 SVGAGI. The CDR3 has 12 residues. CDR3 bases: TGTGCCAGCAGTTCCCCTGGAAACACCATATATTTT. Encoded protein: CASSSPGNTIYF.

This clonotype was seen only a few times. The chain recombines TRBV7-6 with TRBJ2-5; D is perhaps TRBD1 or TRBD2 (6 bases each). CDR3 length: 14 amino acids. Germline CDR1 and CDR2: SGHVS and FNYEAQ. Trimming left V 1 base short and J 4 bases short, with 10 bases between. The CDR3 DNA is TGTGCCAGCAGCTTAGAGGGGGGCGGAGAGACCCAGTACTTC. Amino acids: CASSLEGGGETQYF.

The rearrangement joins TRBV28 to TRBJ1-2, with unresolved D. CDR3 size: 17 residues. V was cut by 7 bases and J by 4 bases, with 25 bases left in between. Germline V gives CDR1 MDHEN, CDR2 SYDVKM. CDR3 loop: CASNPAFGRLIAYGYTF. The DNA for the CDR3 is TGTGCCAGCAACCCCGCCTTCGGTCGGCTAATCGCCTATGGCTACACCTTC.

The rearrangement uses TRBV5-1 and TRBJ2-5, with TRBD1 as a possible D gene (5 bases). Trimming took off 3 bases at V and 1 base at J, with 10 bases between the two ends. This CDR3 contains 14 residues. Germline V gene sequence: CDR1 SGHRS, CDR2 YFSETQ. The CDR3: CASSSEGAQETQYF. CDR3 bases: TGCGCCAGCAGCTCGGAAGGGGCCCAAGAGACCCAGTACTTC.

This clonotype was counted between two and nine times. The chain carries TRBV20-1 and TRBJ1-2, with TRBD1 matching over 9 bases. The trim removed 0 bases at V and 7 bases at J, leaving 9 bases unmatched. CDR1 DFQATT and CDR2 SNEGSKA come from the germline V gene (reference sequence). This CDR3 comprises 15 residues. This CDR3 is CSARDRGQGGVGYTF. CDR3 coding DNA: TGCAGTGCTAGAGATCGGGGACAGGGAGGGGTTGGCTACACCTTC.

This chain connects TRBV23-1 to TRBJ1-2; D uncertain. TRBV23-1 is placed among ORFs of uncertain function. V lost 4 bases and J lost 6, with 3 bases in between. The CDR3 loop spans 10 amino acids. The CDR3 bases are TGCGCCAGCAGTCGCGATGGCTACACCTTC. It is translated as CASSRDGYTF.

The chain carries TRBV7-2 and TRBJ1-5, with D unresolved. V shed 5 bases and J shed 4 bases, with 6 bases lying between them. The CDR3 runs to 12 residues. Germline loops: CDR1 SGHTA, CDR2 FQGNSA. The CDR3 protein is CASSVANQPQHF. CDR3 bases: TGTGCCAGCAGCGTGGCGAATCAGCCCCAGCATTTT.

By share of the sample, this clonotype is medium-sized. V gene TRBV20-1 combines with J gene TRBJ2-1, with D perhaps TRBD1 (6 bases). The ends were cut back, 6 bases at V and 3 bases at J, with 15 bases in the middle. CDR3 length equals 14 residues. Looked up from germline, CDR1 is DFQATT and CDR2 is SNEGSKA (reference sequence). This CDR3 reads CSATRQVVYNEQFF. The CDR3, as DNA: TGCAGTGCCACCAGACAGGTTGTCTACAATGAGCAGTTCTTC.

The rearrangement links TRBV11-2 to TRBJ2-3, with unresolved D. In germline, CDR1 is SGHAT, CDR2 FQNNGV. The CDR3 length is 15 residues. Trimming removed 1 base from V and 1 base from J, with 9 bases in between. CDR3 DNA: TGTGCCAGCAGCTTAGGGTCCAGCGGCACAGATACGCAGTATTTT. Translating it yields CASSLGSSGTDTQYF.

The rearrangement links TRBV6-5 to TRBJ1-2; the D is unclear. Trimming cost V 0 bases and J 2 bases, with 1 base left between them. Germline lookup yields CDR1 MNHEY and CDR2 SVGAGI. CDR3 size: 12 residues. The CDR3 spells CASSYSNYGYTF. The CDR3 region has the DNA TGTGCCAGCAGTTACTCGAACTATGGCTACACCTTC.

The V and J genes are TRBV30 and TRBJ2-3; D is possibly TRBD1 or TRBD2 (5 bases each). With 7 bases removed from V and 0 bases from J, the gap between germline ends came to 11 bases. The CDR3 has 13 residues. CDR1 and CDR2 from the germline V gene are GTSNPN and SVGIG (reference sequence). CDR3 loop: CASPGPSTDTQYF. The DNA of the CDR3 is TGTGCCTCGCCGGGACCGAGCACAGATACGCAGTATTTT.

Here the CDR3 DNA reads TGCAGTGCTAAAGGGGGGAGAGGAAACACCATATATTTT. Protein product: CSAKGGRGNTIYF. The chain recombines TRBV20-1 with TRBJ1-3; TRBD1 might be the D (6 bases). CDR3 length equals 13 residues. In germline, CDR1 is DFQATT, CDR2 SNEGSKA (reference sequence). V shed 4 bases and J shed 4 bases, with 11 bases lying between them.

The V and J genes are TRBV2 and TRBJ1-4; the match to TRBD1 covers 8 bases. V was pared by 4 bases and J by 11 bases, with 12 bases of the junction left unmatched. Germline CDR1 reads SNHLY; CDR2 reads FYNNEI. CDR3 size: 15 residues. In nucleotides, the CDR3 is TGTGCCAGCAGTGTGACAGGGGCTGGCCCGCAGAAACTGTTTTTT. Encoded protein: CASSVTGAGPQKLFF.

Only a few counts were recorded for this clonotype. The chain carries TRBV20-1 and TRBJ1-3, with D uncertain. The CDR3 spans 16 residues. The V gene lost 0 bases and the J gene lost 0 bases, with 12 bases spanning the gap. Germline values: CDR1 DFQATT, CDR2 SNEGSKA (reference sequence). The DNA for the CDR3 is TGCAGTGCTAGAGAAGGAAGCACCATCTCTGGAAACACCATATATTTT. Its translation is CSAREGSTISGNTIYF.

This CDR3 is CASSQEVKGVNSPLHF. In nucleotides, the CDR3 is TGCGCCAGCAGCCAAGAAGTCAAGGGGGTTAATTCACCCCTCCACTTT. The V call is TRBV4-1, the J call TRBJ1-6; D is perhaps TRBD1 (6 bases). This CDR3 has 16 residues. CDR1 and CDR2 (germline): MGHRA, YSYEKL. Trimming removed 0 bases from V and 6 bases from J, with 12 bases in between.

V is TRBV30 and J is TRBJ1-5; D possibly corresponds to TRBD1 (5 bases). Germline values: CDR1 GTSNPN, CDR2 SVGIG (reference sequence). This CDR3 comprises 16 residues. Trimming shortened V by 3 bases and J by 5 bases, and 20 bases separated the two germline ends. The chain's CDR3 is CAWSPRGLGGYQPQHF. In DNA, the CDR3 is TGTGCCTGGAGCCCCCGGGGGTTGGGGGGTTATCAGCCCCAGCATTTT.

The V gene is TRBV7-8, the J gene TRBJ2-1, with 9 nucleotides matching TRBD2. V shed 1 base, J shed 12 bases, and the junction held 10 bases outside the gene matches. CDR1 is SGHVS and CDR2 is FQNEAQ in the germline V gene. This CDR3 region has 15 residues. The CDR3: CASSLDGGRALRQFF. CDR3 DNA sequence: TGTGCCAGCAGCTTAGACGGCGGGAGGGCCTTGAGGCAGTTCTTC. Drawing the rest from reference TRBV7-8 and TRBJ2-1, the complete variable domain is GAGVSQSPRYKVAKRGQDVALRCDPISGHVSLFWYQQALGQGPEFLTYFQNEAQLDKSGLPSDRFFAERPEGSVSTLKIQRTQQEDSAVYLCASSLDGGRALRQFFGPGTRLTVL.

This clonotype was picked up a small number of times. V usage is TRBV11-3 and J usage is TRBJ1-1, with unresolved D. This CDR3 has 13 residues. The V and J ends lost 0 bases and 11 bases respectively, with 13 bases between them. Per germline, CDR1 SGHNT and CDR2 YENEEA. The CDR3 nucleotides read TGTGCCAGCAGCTTAGATTTCTCCCTGGTGGCTTTCTTT. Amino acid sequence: CASSLDFSLVAFF. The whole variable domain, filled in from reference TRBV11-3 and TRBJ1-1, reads EAGVVQSPRYKIIEKKQPVAFWCNPISGHNTLYWYLQNLGQGPELLIRYENEEAVDDSQLPKDRFSAERLKGVDSTLKIQPAELGDSAVYLCASSLDFSLVAFFGQGTRLTVV.

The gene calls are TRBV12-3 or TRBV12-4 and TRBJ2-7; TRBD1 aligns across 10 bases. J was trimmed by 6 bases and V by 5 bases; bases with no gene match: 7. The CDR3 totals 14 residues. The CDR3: CASSLTGGASEQYF. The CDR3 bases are TGTGCCAGCAGTCTGACAGGGGGCGCGTCCGAGCAGTACTTC.

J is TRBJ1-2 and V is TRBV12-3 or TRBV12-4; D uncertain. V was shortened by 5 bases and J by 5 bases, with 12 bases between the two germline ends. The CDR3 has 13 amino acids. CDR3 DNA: TGTGCCAGCAGTCCAACCGGGGTTTATGGCTACACCTTC. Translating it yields CASSPTGVYGYTF.

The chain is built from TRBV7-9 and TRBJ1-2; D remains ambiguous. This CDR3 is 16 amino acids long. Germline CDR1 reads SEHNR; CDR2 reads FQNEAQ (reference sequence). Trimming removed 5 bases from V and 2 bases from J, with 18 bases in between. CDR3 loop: CASSTPIWALNYGYTF. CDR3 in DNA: TGTGCCAGCAGCACCCCGATATGGGCGTTAAACTATGGCTACACCTTC.

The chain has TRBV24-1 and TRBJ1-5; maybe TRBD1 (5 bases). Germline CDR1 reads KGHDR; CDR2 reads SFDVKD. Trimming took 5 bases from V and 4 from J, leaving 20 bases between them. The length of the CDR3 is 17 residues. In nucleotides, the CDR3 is TGTGCCACCAGTGGGGGGGAGGGCTGGCGTTGGAATCAGCCCCAGCATTTT. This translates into CATSGGEGWRWNQPQHF.

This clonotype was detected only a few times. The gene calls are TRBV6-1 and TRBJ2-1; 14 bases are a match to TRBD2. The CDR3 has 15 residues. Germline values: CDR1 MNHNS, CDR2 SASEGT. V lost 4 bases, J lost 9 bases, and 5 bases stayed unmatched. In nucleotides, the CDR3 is TGTGCCAGCAGTGCGGGACTAGCGGGAGCCGGTGAGCAGTTCTTC. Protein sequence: CASSAGLAGAGEQFF.

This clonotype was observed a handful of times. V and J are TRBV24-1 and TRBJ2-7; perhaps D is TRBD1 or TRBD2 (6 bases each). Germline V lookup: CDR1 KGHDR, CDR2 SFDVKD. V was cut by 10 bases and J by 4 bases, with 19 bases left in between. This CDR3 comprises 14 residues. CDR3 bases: TGTGCCACATGGTCCCCGGGGGCGAGATACGAGCAGTACTTC. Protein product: CATWSPGARYEQYF.